One and the same sample provided the 19 T cell receptor beta chains below, sequenced in a study of blood T cell repertoires in COVID-19. Only in-frame clones appear in the TCRdb table, and some are missing; sequencing was by immunoSEQ multiplex PCR. Of about 220,000 clones listed, around 90% were seen once; the top ten hold about 15%. Specimen: PBMCs or T cells enriched from blood (not recorded which). The receptors originated from a man aged 30 to 45 who had been exposed to COVID-19.

The chain links TRBV7-9 to TRBJ2-3, with D tentatively TRBD1 (6 bases). Trimming stripped 5 bases from V and 9 bases from J, with 15 bases between. The CDR3 is made up of 13 amino acids. Germline assignment: CDR1 SEHNR and CDR2 FQNEAQ (reference sequence). CDR3 in amino acids: CASSPGLGATQYF. Written as DNA, the CDR3 is TGTGCCAGCAGCCCAGGCTTGGGGGCAACGCAGTATTTT.

In DNA, the CDR3 is TGTGCCAGTAGTATAGACCCACAGGCCGGGGAGCTGTTTTTT. Residues: CASSIDPQAGELFF. The chain employs TRBV19 and TRBJ2-2; the D gene is possibly TRBD1 (5 bases). The CDR3 extends over 14 amino acids. V lost 0 bases and J lost 6, with 8 bases in between. Germline assignment: CDR1 LNHDA and CDR2 SQIVND (reference sequence).

The chain links TRBV19 to TRBJ2-5; 8 bases match TRBD1. The junction had 6 bases not matched to a gene; V was cut back by 6 bases and J by 3 bases. Germline V gene sequence: CDR1 LNHDA, CDR2 SQIVND (reference sequence). CDR3 size: 14 residues. Here the CDR3 DNA reads TGTGCCAGTAGGCCTACAGGGGGTAAAGAGACCCAGTACTTC. It codes for CASRPTGGKETQYF.

This clone has just one count. The CDR3 bases are TGTGCCAGTAGCCGGGACAATAGTGAAAAACTGTTTTTT. It specifies CASSRDNSEKLFF. The chain uses TRBV6-5 and TRBJ1-4; tentatively, D is TRBD1 (6 bases). The CDR3 is 13 residues long. The germline V gene encodes CDR1 MNHEY and CDR2 SVGAGI. Deletions cut 9 bases from V and 7 bases from J, with 15 bases between.

This sequence joins TRBV7-9 and TRBJ2-7; possibly TRBD1 for D (6 bases). Trimming cost V 5 bases and J 5 bases, with 19 bases left between them. There are 15 residues in the CDR3. Germline V gene sequence: CDR1 SEHNR, CDR2 FQNEAQ (reference sequence). CDR3 coding DNA: TGTGCCAGCAGCCCAACCCCAGGGGACGTTAACGAGCAGTACTTC. This sequence encodes CASSPTPGDVNEQYF.

The chain employs TRBV6-4 and TRBJ1-1; 7 nucleotides match TRBD1. Germline V gene data show CDR1 as MRHNA and CDR2 as SNTAGT. V gave up 6 bases and J gave up 1 base; unmatched junction bases: 8. The CDR3 is made up of 15 amino acids. This chain's CDR3 is CASRDTGDKNTEAFF. CDR3 sequence (DNA): TGTGCCAGCAGGGACACAGGGGATAAGAACACTGAAGCTTTCTTT.

The chain is built from TRBV30 and TRBJ2-1; maybe TRBD2 (8 bases). The germline CDR1 and CDR2 sequences are GTSNPN and SVGIG (reference sequence). V was cut by 4 bases and J by 10 bases, with 23 bases left in between. The CDR3 has 15 residues. CDR3 sequence: CAWTNGRGPVEEQFF. CDR3 coding DNA: TGTGCCTGGACTAACGGGAGGGGGCCAGTGGAGGAGCAGTTCTTC. Full variable domain (outside the CDR3, taken from reference TRBV30 and TRBJ2-1): SQTIHQWPATLVQPVGSPLSLECTVEGTSNPNLYWYRQAAGRGLQLLFYSVGIGQISSEVPQNLSASRPQDRQFILSSKKLLLSDSGFYLCAWTNGRGPVEEQFFGPGTRLTVL.

The chain links TRBV12-5 to TRBJ2-5, with D possibly matching TRBD2 (5 bases). Trimming cost V 6 bases and J 0 bases, with 23 bases left between them. This CDR3 contains 18 residues. Germline loops: CDR1 LGHNT, CDR2 FRNRAP. The CDR3 DNA is TGTGCTAGTGGCCAACACCCAATACTAGTTTCGTACCAAGAGACCCAGTACTTC. Its protein product is CASGQHPILVSYQETQYF.

The V call is TRBV27, the J call TRBJ1-1, with TRBD1 as a possible D gene (6 bases). V was trimmed by 2 bases and J by 6 bases, leaving 10 bases between them. The CDR3 contains 13 residues. Per germline, CDR1 MNHEY and CDR2 SMNVEV (reference sequence). The CDR3: CASSLLDSSEAFF. In nucleotides, the CDR3 is TGTGCCAGCAGTTTACTGGACAGTTCTGAAGCTTTCTTT.

This rearrangement joins TRBV30 to TRBJ1-2; D perhaps matches TRBD1 (5 bases). The CDR3 has 13 residues. Germline CDR1 and CDR2: GTSNPN and SVGIG (reference sequence). The CDR3 is CASGRDAGYGYTF. The CDR3 DNA reads as TGTGCTTCCGGCCGGGACGCGGGGTATGGCTACACCTTC.

The chain combines TRBV7-9 with TRBJ2-3, with D unresolved. This CDR3 is 14 amino acids long. V was trimmed by 5 bases and J by 0 bases, leaving 9 bases between them. Germline values: CDR1 SEHNR, CDR2 FQNEAQ (reference sequence). CDR3 sequence reads: CASSLTASTDTQYF. The DNA of the CDR3 is TGTGCCAGCAGCCTCACAGCTAGCACAGATACGCAGTATTTT.

The V gene is TRBV7-9, the J gene TRBJ1-3, with D perhaps matching TRBD1 (6 bases). V gave up 5 bases and J gave up 0 bases, with 20 bases separating them. Germline V gene data show CDR1 as SEHNR and CDR2 as FQNEAQ (reference sequence). The CDR3 is 18 residues long. The CDR3 DNA reads TGTGCCAGCAGCCATTCCCGGGACACCCAAAACTCTGGAAACACCATATATTTT. This gives the protein CASSHSRDTQNSGNTIYF. Variable domain in full (rest from reference TRBV7-9 and TRBJ1-3): DTGVSQNPRHKITKRGQNVTFRCDPISEHNRLYWYRQTLGQGPEFLTYFQNEAQLEKSRLLSDRFSAERPKGSFSTLEIQRTEQGDSAMYLCASSHSRDTQNSGNTIYFGEGSWLTVV.

V gene TRBV5-6 combines with J gene TRBJ1-2; no reliable D call. CDR1 is SGHDT, CDR2 YYEEEE, per germline. Trimming cost V 0 bases and J 6 bases, with 12 bases left between them. The CDR3 loop spans 14 amino acids. The CDR3 loop reads CASSLELSGDGYTF. The CDR3 region has the DNA TGTGCCAGCAGCTTGGAGTTGAGCGGGGATGGCTACACCTTC.

This clone was recorded once. V and J are TRBV6-2 or TRBV6-3 and TRBJ2-3; 8 bases match TRBD2. The V segment lost 5 bases and the J segment 4 bases; nucleotides outside the gene matches: 5. Per germline, CDR1 MNHEY and CDR2 SVGEGT. This CDR3 is built from 14 residues. DNA of the CDR3: TGTGCCAGCAGTCTGCGGGGGGAGGCAGATACGCAGTATTTT. Protein: CASSLRGEADTQYF.

This sequence joins TRBV7-8 and TRBJ2-1; 13 bases are a match to TRBD2. The germline CDR1 and CDR2 sequences are SGHVS and FQNEAQ. V was clipped by 0 bases and J by 8 bases; unmatched bases: 4. The CDR3 consists of 16 residues. CDR3 coding DNA: TGTGCCAGCAGCTTAGCTAACGGACTAGCGGGGGATGAGCAGTTCTTC. It translates to CASSLANGLAGDEQFF.

V is TRBV7-3 and J is TRBJ2-3; D may be TRBD2 (5 bases). V lost 5 bases and J 1 base, leaving 19 bases between the germline ends. This CDR3 contains 17 residues. Germline values: CDR1 SGHTA, CDR2 FQGTGA. The CDR3 protein is CASSAISGVVGTDTQYF. The DNA for the CDR3 is TGTGCCAGCAGCGCTATTTCCGGGGTAGTGGGCACAGATACGCAGTATTTT. The complete variable domain, with remaining parts taken from reference TRBV7-3 and TRBJ2-3, reads GAGVSQTPSNKVTEKGKYVELRCDPISGHTALYWYRQSLGQGPEFLIYFQGTGAADDSGLPNDRFFAVRPEGSVSTLKIQRTERGDSAVYLCASSAISGVVGTDTQYFGPGTRLTVL.

This clone was observed once. V is TRBV29-1 and J is TRBJ1-2; TRBD1 matches at 8 bases. This CDR3 has 12 residues. V gave up 3 bases and J gave up 5 bases; unmatched junction bases: 2. Germline V gene sequence: CDR1 SQVTM, CDR2 ANQGSEA. Written as DNA, the CDR3 is TGCAGCGTTGACCAGGGGGCGTATGGCTACACCTTC. Protein product: CSVDQGAYGYTF.

This clone has only one observation. The chain uses TRBV10-3 and TRBJ1-1, with D perhaps matching TRBD1 (5 bases). The germline V and J ends were trimmed by 6 bases and 0 bases, with 20 bases remaining between them. The germline V gene has CDR1 ENHRY and CDR2 SYGVKD. The CDR3 is made up of 17 amino acids. The CDR3 region is CAIRMAGGGNLNTEAFF. The CDR3 DNA reads as TGTGCCATCAGGATGGCCGGGGGTGGGAACTTGAACACTGAAGCTTTCTTT.

The rearrangement links TRBV29-1 to TRBJ1-1; a weak D match, TRBD1 (6 bases). V shed 6 bases and J shed 1 base, with 15 bases lying between them. This CDR3 region has 14 residues. Per the germline V gene, CDR1 is SQVTM and CDR2 is ANQGSEA. The CDR3 DNA sequence: TGCAGCGTAGCAAGGGGGAATAAGAACACTGAAGCTTTCTTT. It encodes CSVARGNKNTEAFF. Complete variable domain (other parts from reference TRBV29-1 and TRBJ1-1): SAVISQKPSRDICQRGTSLTIQCQVDSQVTMMFWYRQQPGQSLTLIATANQGSEATYESGFVIDKFPISRPNLTFSTLTVSNMSPEDSSIYLCSVARGNKNTEAFFGQGTRLTVV.